The rows below give T cell receptor beta chains drawn from one sample of a study of T cell repertoires in cytomegalovirus infection. No antigen is known for these receptors. TCRdb reanalysed the reads using MiXCR and keeps one entry per CDR3 protein. Among approximately 220,000 distinct CDR3 sequences listed, 35% to 40% were seen once. The sample was CD8+ T cells from cultured PBMCs, taken from culture after CMV antigen stimulation. These TCRs come from a human donor in good health (CMV status not recorded). Some clones in this sample may be carry-over from other donors' samples. Both conserved end residues are part of each CDR3. D genes are given only for firm matches. Some rows mark clone size as missing; the rest say once, few, many or name a class of expanded clone.

len	v_gene	j_gene	abundance	d_gene	CDR3nt	CDR3aa
16	TRBV5-6	TRBJ2-7	NA	TRBD2	TGTGCCAGCAGCCCCTCTATGGGACTAGTCTCCTACGAGCAGTACTTC	CASSPSMGLVSYEQYF
17	TRBV6-2/TRBV6-3	TRBJ2-2	many	TRBD1	TGTGCCAGCAGTTACTCGGCCAGGGGGTCCGTCACCGGGGAGCTGTTTTTT	CASSYSARGSVTGELFF
11	TRBV6-5	TRBJ2-7	NA	NA	TGTGCCAGCAGTTACGGCGAGACGGAGTACTTC	CASSYGETEYF
14	TRBV20-1	TRBJ1-5	many	TRBD1	TGCAGTGCTTACAGGGGGAATAGCAATCAGCCCCAGCATTTT	CSAYRGNSNQPQHF
16	TRBV15	TRBJ2-5	NA	TRBD1	TGTGCCACCAGCAGCCACCTCGGGACAGGGAAAGAGACCCAGTACTTC	CATSSHLGTGKETQYF
15	TRBV12-3/TRBV12-4	TRBJ2-7	many	TRBD1	TGTGCCAGCAGTAATGGACAGGGAGCCCACTGGGAGCAGTACTTC	CASSNGQGAHWEQYF
14	TRBV11-2	TRBJ2-3	few	NA	TGTGCCAGCAGCTCCGGAGCTAGCACAGATACGCAGTATTTT	CASSSGASTDTQYF
18	TRBV3-1	TRBJ2-1	NA	TRBD2	TGTGCCAGCAGCCCCCTTTTAGCGGGGGGTAGCTCCTACAATGAGCAGTTCTTC	CASSPLLAGGSSYNEQFF
12	TRBV27	TRBJ2-7	few	TRBD1	TGTGCCAGCAGGGAACAGGGGAACGAGCAGTACTTC	CASREQGNEQYF
14	TRBV7-9	TRBJ1-2	NA	TRBD1	TGTGCCAGCAGCTCAGGACAGGGAAACTATGGCTACACCTTC	CASSSGQGNYGYTF
14	TRBV7-8	TRBJ1-5	few	NA	TGTGCCAGCAGCTTAGAACGGGGGCTTCAGCCCCAGCATTTT	CASSLERGLQPQHF
14	TRBV2	TRBJ1-5	NA	NA	TGTGCCAGCAGAAAGACAGTAAGAAACCAGCCCCAGCATTTT	CASRKTVRNQPQHF
15	TRBV7-6	TRBJ1-1	NA	NA	TGTGCCAGCAGCTCCCACCCGTCCGGGAACACTGAAGCTTTCTTT	CASSSHPSGNTEAFF
11	TRBV7-8	TRBJ1-2	NA	TRBD1	TGTGCCAGCAGCTCCACAGGGGGAAACACCTTC	CASSSTGGNTF
14	TRBV27	TRBJ1-5	few	TRBD1	TGTGCCAGCCGGGACAGGGGAAGCAATCAGCCCCAGCATTTT	CASRDRGSNQPQHF
14	TRBV27	TRBJ2-1	NA	NA	TGTGCCAGCAGTTTTGGGGGAGGAGGCAATGAGCAGTTCTTC	CASSFGGGGNEQFF
15	TRBV11-2	TRBJ1-5	NA	TRBD1	TGTGCCAGCAGCTGGAGGGGGCTTAGCAATCAGCCCCAGCATTTT	CASSWRGLSNQPQHF
12	TRBV7-2	TRBJ1-1	NA	NA	TGTGCAAGCAGCTTTGTCGCAGTAGAAGCTTTCTTT	CASSFVAVEAFF
15	TRBV7-2	TRBJ2-5	many	TRBD2	TGTGCCAGCAGCCAGACTAGCGGGTTCCAAGAGACCCAGTACTTC	CASSQTSGFQETQYF
19	TRBV20-1	TRBJ1-1	NA	NA	TGCAGTGCTAGAAATCTCAGCGGGGGAATGCGAGTTCGGGACACTGAAGCTTTCTTT	CSARNLSGGMRVRDTEAFF
14	TRBV20-1	TRBJ2-1	NA	TRBD2	TGCAGTGCTAGAGATCTAGCGGGGGGGCTGGTCGAGTTCTTC	CSARDLAGGLVEFF
11	TRBV7-9	TRBJ1-1	NA	NA	TGTGCCAGCAGTCGGACAGTGGAAGCTTTCTTT	CASSRTVEAFF